This T cell receptor beta chain was captured in a study of response to subunit inactivated influenza vaccine. TCRdb passed the RT-PCR reads through MiXCR, listing each CDR3 protein once. The repertoire holds some 500,000 distinct CDR3 sequences, with around 13% as singletons. This clonotype was observed at least ten times. Its target is not known. Germline values: CDR1 ENHRY, CDR2 SYGVKD. CDR3 length: 16 amino acids. With 2 bases clipped from V and 5 bases from J, the junction kept 10 bases outside the gene matches. Findings and limits, study-wide: T cells newly recruited by each seasonal influenza vaccination are few, the authors suggested.

The V call is TRBV10-3, the J call TRBJ2-5, with 8 nucleotides matching TRBD1. This sample comprised PBMCs from blood, obtained around seven weeks after vaccination. The sequence was collected from a man between 50 and 59 years old who received an inactivated influenza vaccine. DNA of the CDR3: TGTGCCATCAGTGAGGGGATACAGGGGGAAGGGGAGACCCAGTACTTC. It specifies CAISEGIQGEGETQYF.